One TCR beta chain is described in this entry. Its antigen remains unknown. An end of the junction does not agree with germline; a read error may underlie this. These data come from a study of cytomegalovirus exposure and HLA in healthy donors. Turning to the study itself: For the 300 to 450 genotyped donors, 75% to 90% fell within the Caucasian-associated ancestry cluster.

Study findings and constraints: V- and J-gene trimming of TCR beta was linked (in a later analysis) to a missense DCLRE1C variant. The majority of TCR sequences were rare, yet some public TCRs appeared in many donors. There were a few CMV-associated chains whose specificity for CMV antigens was confirmed in vitro.

PCR primers comprised 60 Vbeta and 13 Jbeta primers. Repertoires were generated with immunoSEQ multiplex PCR, while TCRdb's copy carries only in-frame clones and drops some. The data contain under 85,000 clones, just under 70% of them seen just once; the ten biggest clones take up about 10%. Germline V gene lookup returns CDR1 SSHAT and CDR2 FNYEAQ (reference sequence). The CDR3 spans 15 residues. The source material was PBMCs. This receptor was obtained from a woman in her 30s in good health and CMV-seronegative. This sequence joins TRBV7-7 and TRBJ2-5; 7 nucleotides match TRBD1. The assigned J gene may be wrong: the sequence end matches TRBJ2-7 better. The CDR3 reads CASSLGRDRHYEQYF. The CDR3, as DNA: TGTGCTAGCAGCTTAGGCCGGGACAGACACTACGAGCAGTACTTC.